This T cell receptor beta chain was recovered during a study of shared clonotypes between healthy human individuals. The V gene's germline CDR1 is LNHNV and CDR2 YYDKDF (reference sequence). The CDR3 is 11 residues long. The data were produced by immunoSEQ multiplex PCR, yet TCRdb's version contains in-frame clones alone and is incomplete. The repertoire holds roughly 720,000 clones, with roughly 91% as singletons. A word on this clone: One end of the junction varies from germline; a read error may be responsible.

Sequences were obtained from memory CD8+ T cells from PBMCs. Subset noted: CD45RO+ cells pooled with CCR7-negative TemRA cells. The rearrangement uses TRBV15 and TRBJ2-2; D remains unclear. The TCR was taken from a man aged 18 to 30 in good health. Some clones in this sample may be carry-over from other donors' samples. The CDR3: CATSNTGELFF. CDR3 sequence (DNA): TGTGCCACGAGCAACACCGGGGAGCTGTTTTTT. Filled out from reference TRBV15 and TRBJ2-2, the complete variable domain reads DAMVIQNPRYQVTQFGKPVTLSCSQTLNHNVMYWYQQKSSQAPKLLFHYYDKDFNNEADTPDNFQSRRPNTSFCFLDIRSPGLGDTAMYLCATSNTGELFFGEGSRLTVL.